This T cell receptor beta chain was captured by sequencing in a study of T cell responses to AZD1222 COVID-19 vaccine. The study, taken as a whole, reports: It was only after the peak T cell response that any repertoires were sampled.

CDR1 SGHDT and CDR2 YYEEEE come from the germline V gene. V lost 5 bases to trimming and J lost 0 bases, with 13 bases between them. CDR3 length equals 15 residues. Concerning this clone itself: The antigen remains undetermined.

Profiling relied on immunoSEQ multiplex PCR, and the TCRdb table lists in-frame clones only, not all of them. The repertoire consists of about 180,000 clones, with about 86% occurring once and the leading ten covering around a tenth. The specimen was peripheral blood, collected 28 days after the second AZD1222 dose. V usage is TRBV5-6 and J usage is TRBJ2-3, with D perhaps TRBD2 (6 bases). The clonotype originates from an adult who received the AZD1222 COVID-19 vaccine. CDR3 protein: CASSPIGGSTDTQYF. The CDR3 region has the DNA TGTGCCAGCAGTCCCATTGGGGGGAGCACAGATACGCAGTATTTT. The full variable domain, with the rest looked up from reference TRBV5-6 and TRBJ2-3, is DAGVTQSPTHLIKTRGQQVTLRCSPKSGHDTVSWYQQALGQGPQFIFQYYEEEERQRGNFPDRFSGHQFPNYSSELNVNALLLGDSALYLCASSPIGGSTDTQYFGPGTRLTVL.